This T cell receptor (beta chain) was sequenced for a study of human T cells and chemical hapten exposure. Overall study findings and caveats: Against controls, expanded TCRs gave rise to significantly more large CDR3 similarity clusters. Patch test score was positively correlated with the counts of TCRs that had expanded at PT1. After DPC sensitization, TCRs above 1 in 1000 frequency showed no change.

Stated time point: pre-sensitization, week 0. Regarding treatment: therapeutic diphenylcyclopropenone sensitization with weekly scalp DPC. On this clonotype itself: The antigen is undetermined.

Each CDR3 protein gets one entry after TCRdb re-called the RACE reads with MiXCR. The data contain 35,000 to 45,000 distinct CDR3 sequences, around 12% of them singletons. The clonotype comes from a woman younger than 45 with alopecia areata. Some clones in this sample may be carry-over from other donors' samples. The specimen comprised whole blood, sampled in connection with sensitization to the hapten diphenylcyclopropenone (DPC).

The CDR3 DNA reads as TGCAGCGCCCAGACAGTCATGAACACTGAAGCTTTCTTT. As protein: CSAQTVMNTEAFF. The V call is TRBV29-1, the J call TRBJ1-1; maybe TRBD1 (5 bases). This CDR3 has 13 amino acids. V dropped 7 bases and J dropped 0 bases, with 12 bases sitting between them. The germline CDR1 and CDR2 sequences are SQVTM and ANQGSEA. Variable domain in full (rest from reference TRBV29-1 and TRBJ1-1): SAVISQKPSRDICQRGTSLTIQCQVDSQVTMMFWYRQQPGQSLTLIATANQGSEATYESGFVIDKFPISRPNLTFSTLTVSNMSPEDSSIYLCSAQTVMNTEAFFGQGTRLTVV.